Listed below are T cell receptor beta chains from one sample, sequenced in a study of CD8+CD57+ T cells in acquired aplastic anemia. One entry per CDR3 protein results from TCRdb running MiXCR on the reads. The sample holds some 200,000 distinct CDR3 sequences, roughly 50% seen once. The sample comprised sorted CD4+, CD8+, or CD8+CD57+ T cells (not recorded which) from PBMCs. The source of these receptors is a human donor with aplastic anemia. Each CDR3 is given with its conserved first and last residue. Each record gives: D gene, CDR3 length, J gene, V gene, clone size, CDR3 protein, CDR3 DNA. The D gene is left open where the match is weak. For some rows the clone size is stated as once, few or many, or as a class when expanded; others skip it.

>TRBD1|14|TRBJ2-3|TRBV2|.
CASRDRGGGDTQYF
TGTGCCAGCAGGGACAGGGGAGGAGGCGATACGCAGTATTTT
>.|13|TRBJ1-6|TRBV9|many
CASNRDDNSPLHF
TGTGCCAGTAACAGGGACGATAATTCACCCCTCCACTTT
>.|15|TRBJ2-5|TRBV12-5|.
CASSSFGRLQETQYF
TGTGCCAGCAGCTCCTTCGGACGGCTCCAAGAGACCCAGTACTTC
>.|16|TRBJ2-3|TRBV13|many
CASSPPGHTREDTQYF
TGTGCCAGCAGTCCACCGGGACATACCAGGGAGGATACGCAGTATTTT
>.|11|TRBJ2-7|TRBV12-3/TRBV12-4|.
CASSRVYEQYF
TGTGCCAGCAGTAGAGTCTACGAGCAGTACTTC
>.|15|TRBJ1-2|TRBV6-5|.
CAISESGDRLYGYTF
TGTGCCATCAGTGAGTCAGGGGATCGGCTCTATGGCTACACCTTC
>TRBD1|14|TRBJ2-7|TRBV25-1|.
CASSYGTGSYEQYF
TGTGCCAGCAGTTACGGGACAGGCAGCTACGAGCAGTACTTC
>TRBD2|16|TRBJ2-1|TRBV7-9|.
CASSPSTSGRHNEQFF
TGTGCCAGCAGCCCTTCGACTAGCGGGAGACACAATGAGCAGTTCTTC
>.|13|TRBJ2-7|TRBV12-3/TRBV12-4|many
CASSLSTSYEQYF
TGTGCCAGCAGTTTATCTACTAGCTACGAGCAGTACTTC
>TRBD1|12|TRBJ2-3|TRBV20-1|many
CSAGTATDTQYF
TGCAGTGCTGGGACAGCCACAGATACGCAGTATTTT
>TRBD2|13|TRBJ2-7|TRBV7-9|.
CASASGGAGEQYF
TGTGCCAGCGCGTCCGGGGGGGCCGGGGAGCAGTACTTC
>TRBD2|14|TRBJ2-1|TRBV7-8|many
CASSSSGGQREQFF
TGTGCCAGCAGCTCCAGCGGGGGGCAGCGGGAGCAGTTCTTC
>.|15|TRBJ2-1|TRBV20-1|many
CSARVGRLAYNEQFF
TGCAGTGCTAGAGTAGGGAGGTTGGCCTACAATGAGCAGTTCTTC
>.|11|TRBJ2-5|TRBV7-2|.
CATRRDWAPYF
TGTGCCACCAGGAGGGATTGGGCACCATACTTC
>TRBD2|15|TRBJ2-5|TRBV7-9|many
CASSPLAGGQETQYF
TGTGCCAGCAGCCCTTTAGCGGGGGGTCAAGAGACCCAGTACTTC
>TRBD1|15|TRBJ2-7|TRBV7-9|.
CASSSPGQGSYEQYF
TGTGCCAGCAGCTCCCCGGGACAGGGCTCCTACGAGCAGTACTTC
>TRBD1|16|TRBJ1-6|TRBV7-8|.
CASRPRLGQGDSPLHF
TGTGCCAGCCGCCCAAGGTTGGGACAGGGGGATTCACCCCTCCACTTT
>.|16|TRBJ2-3|TRBV7-8|many
CASSLGTRGATDTQYF
TGTGCCAGCAGCTTAGGGACTCGGGGGGCCACAGATACGCAGTATTTT
>.|14|TRBJ1-2|TRBV29-1|.
CSVDPGTDVYGYTF
TGCAGCGTTGATCCGGGAACCGACGTCTATGGCTACACCTTC
>TRBD1|13|TRBJ1-6|TRBV10-3|.
CAIATGESSPLHF
TGTGCCATCGCGACAGGGGAAAGCTCACCCCTCCACTTT
>TRBD2|13|TRBJ2-3|TRBV18|.
CASSWTSGDTQYF
TGTGCCAGCTCATGGACTAGCGGGGATACGCAGTATTTT
>.|15|TRBJ2-3|TRBV7-3|many
CASRMTGSRTDTQYF
TGTGCCAGCAGGATGACAGGCTCCCGCACAGATACGCAGTATTTT
>TRBD2|16|TRBJ2-6|TRBV7-9|.
CASRRRGTSGANVLTF
TGTGCCAGCAGACGAAGGGGGACTAGCGGGGCCAACGTCCTGACTTTC
>TRBD1|14|TRBJ2-7|TRBV10-3|.
CAIGGRQGAYEQYF
TGTGCCATCGGAGGCCGGCAGGGGGCCTACGAGCAGTACTTC
>TRBD1|15|TRBJ1-6|TRBV7-2|.
CASSPQGQVNSPLHF
TGTGCCAGCAGCCCCCAAGGACAGGTGAATTCACCCCTCCACTTT
>.|13|TRBJ2-3|TRBV20-1|many
CSARYIEGDTQYF
TGCAGTGCTCGCTACATCGAGGGAGATACGCAGTATTTT
>.|16|TRBJ2-7|TRBV5-1|many
CASSSGWVRVSFEQYF
TGCGCCAGCAGCTCGGGGTGGGTAAGAGTCTCGTTCGAGCAGTACTTC
>.|15|TRBJ2-3|TRBV19|.
CASSMTPGGTDTQYF
TGTGCCAGTAGTATGACGCCTGGGGGGACAGATACGCAGTATTTT
>.|16|TRBJ1-2|TRBV10-3|.
CAISESSSEAYYGYTF
TGTGCCATCAGTGAGTCGAGCTCGGAAGCATACTATGGCTACACCTTC
>.|13|TRBJ1-1|TRBV12-3/TRBV12-4|many
CASRQPGQTEAFF
TGTGCCAGCAGACAACCCGGACAGACTGAAGCTTTCTTT
>TRBD1|15|TRBJ1-5|TRBV3-1|.
CASSQGDREGQPQHF
TGTGCCAGCAGCCAAGGGGACAGGGAGGGTCAGCCCCAGCATTTT
>TRBD1|12|TRBJ1-4|TRBV5-1|many
CASSVDRGKLFF
TGCGCCAGCAGCGTTGACAGGGGAAAACTGTTTTTT
>TRBD1|16|TRBJ1-2|TRBV7-2|.
CASSLSWTGDGYGYTF
TGTGCCAGCAGCTTATCTTGGACAGGGGACGGCTATGGCTACACCTTC
>.|15|TRBJ2-4|TRBV7-8|.
CASSLISEVKNIQYF
TGTGCCAGCAGCCTCATATCGGAAGTAAAAAACATTCAGTACTTC
>.|12|TRBJ1-2|TRBV20-1|.
CSARVLNYGYTF
TGCAGTGCTAGAGTTCTTAACTATGGCTACACCTTC
>.|13|TRBJ2-3|TRBV7-9|.
CASSSKPTDTQYF
TGTGCCAGCAGCTCCAAACCCACAGATACGCAGTATTTT
>TRBD2|16|TRBJ2-5|TRBV20-1|.
CSARDRPSGGGETQYF
TGCAGTGCTAGAGACAGGCCTAGCGGGGGGGGAGAGACCCAGTACTTC
>.|16|TRBJ1-2|TRBV29-1|.
CSARDVKGYPNYGYTF
TGCAGTGCTAGAGATGTAAAGGGCTACCCTAACTATGGCTACACCTTC
>TRBD1|16|TRBJ2-7|TRBV4-3|.
CASSHSGTGESYEQYF
TGCGCCAGCAGCCATTCCGGGACAGGGGAATCGTACGAGCAGTACTTC
>.|16|TRBJ2-5|TRBV7-6|.
CASSRVAQGSQETQYF
TGTGCCAGCAGCCGTGTGGCCCAGGGAAGCCAAGAGACCCAGTACTTC
>.|14|TRBJ2-6|TRBV12-3/TRBV12-4|.
CASSDTGSSNVLTF
TGTGCCAGCAGTGATACAGGGAGCTCCAACGTCCTGACTTTC
>.|11|TRBJ1-4|TRBV20-1|many
CSAYILEKLFF
TGCAGTGCTTACATCCTTGAAAAACTGTTTTTT
>.|11|TRBJ1-6|TRBV10-3|.
CATGYNSPLHF
TGTGCCACCGGGTATAATTCACCCCTCCACTTT
>.|15|TRBJ2-5|TRBV7-7|many
CASSLRRDAQETQYF
TGTGCTAGCAGCTTACGGCGCGACGCGCAAGAGACCCAGTACTTC
>TRBD1|15|TRBJ2-2|TRBV12-3/TRBV12-4|few
CASTLDRGHSGELFF
TGTGCCAGCACCCTGGACAGGGGCCATAGCGGGGAGCTGTTTTTT
>.|13|TRBJ2-3|TRBV5-1|.
CASSYTPTDTQYF
TGCGCCAGCAGCTATACCCCCACAGATACGCAGTATTTT
>TRBD1|15|TRBJ1-5|TRBV30|many
CAWSVRTGRSQPQHF
TGTGCCTGGAGTGTACGGACAGGGAGGAGTCAGCCCCAGCATTTT
>.|16|TRBJ2-2|TRBV5-1|.
CASSPLDKSNTGELFF
TGCGCCAGCAGCCCCCTTGACAAGTCGAACACCGGGGAGCTGTTTTTT
>TRBD1|17|TRBJ1-3|TRBV15|.
CATSSLNRGPTGNTIYF
TGTGCCACCAGCAGCCTGAACAGGGGGCCGACTGGAAACACCATATATTTT
>TRBD1|13|TRBJ1-2|TRBV29-1|few
CSVGGQSNYGYTF
TGCAGCGTTGGGGGACAGTCGAACTATGGCTACACCTTC
>.|12|TRBJ1-2|TRBV19|.
CASSMGYGGYTF
TGTGCCAGTAGTATGGGGTATGGTGGCTACACCTTC
>.|15|TRBJ1-5|TRBV29-1|.
CSVGEGSYSNQPQHF
TGCAGCGTAGGCGAAGGGAGCTATAGCAATCAGCCCCAGCATTTT
>TRBD1|15|TRBJ1-2|TRBV15|.
CATSRETGEDVGYTF
TGTGCCACCAGCAGAGAAACAGGGGAGGACGTTGGCTACACCTTC
>TRBD1|16|TRBJ2-4|TRBV19|.
CASSAGQGGAKNIQYF
TGTGCCAGTAGCGCGGGACAGGGTGGGGCCAAAAACATTCAGTACTTC
>.|13|TRBJ2-4|TRBV6-1|few
CASSETGVNIQYF
TGTGCCAGCAGTGAGACAGGAGTCAACATTCAGTACTTC
>.|12|TRBJ1-1|TRBV7-9|many
CASSLEQARAFF
TGTGCCAGCAGCCTAGAACAGGCCCGAGCTTTCTTT
>.|14|TRBJ1-5|TRBV20-1|many
CSAPAVGEDQPQHF
TGCAGTGCCCCTGCTGTTGGGGAGGATCAGCCCCAGCATTTT
>TRBD1|13|TRBJ1-2|TRBV24-1|.
CATWDRGADGYTF
TGTGCCACCTGGGACAGGGGCGCGGATGGCTACACCTTC
>.|14|TRBJ1-4|TRBV25-1|.
CASSEWGTNEKLFF
TGTGCCAGCAGTGAATGGGGCACTAATGAAAAACTGTTTTTT